The source of this T cell receptor beta chain is a study of post-analysis software for immune sequencing data. Study-wide context: The disease courses covered relapsing-remitting, secondary progressive and progressive-relapsing multiple sclerosis.

Included in the TCR beta cDNA libraries were unique molecular identifiers. Using its own MiXCR run on the PCR reads, TCRdb lists one record per CDR3 protein. The data hold approximately 730,000 distinct CDR3 sequences, with around 46% observed a single time. A remark on this clonotype: Its antigen is not identified.

Study-wide results and caveats: Under F measure analysis, samples from one preparation batch co-clustered strongly. Those with multiple sclerosis, the patient group, showed significantly lower normalized Chao1 diversity than controls.

The receptor was derived from a girl between 10 and 17 years old with multiple sclerosis. Sample: blood.

CDR3 bases: TGTGCCAGCAGTTTCGGACAGCCGACCACCTACGAGCAGTACTTC. It codes for CASSFGQPTTYEQYF. The chain carries TRBV12-3 or TRBV12-4 and TRBJ2-5; a weak D match, TRBD1 (6 bases). Near its end, the DNA agrees better with TRBJ2-7, so the J call may be wrong. The CDR3 contains 15 residues.